This TCR beta chain was captured by sequencing in a study of T-cell reconstitution after alpha-beta-depleted transplantation in children. Germline loops: CDR1 DFQATT, CDR2 SNEGSKA (reference sequence). This CDR3 region has 11 residues. With 2 bases removed from V and 4 bases from J, the gap between germline ends came to 5 bases. Unique molecular identifiers featured in how the TCRbeta library was prepared. Each CDR3 protein gets one entry after TCRdb re-called the PCR reads with MiXCR. The sample consists of fewer than 1 million distinct CDR3 sequences, around 17% of them appearing once. This clonotype was seen at least ten times. Its antigen is not known. Regarding the study as a whole: Where some patients showed high TCRbeta diversity at day 60, it came from recipient T cells and thymic progenitors that had survived. Several hundred expanded graft clones reportedly gave rise to the alpha-beta T cells present about two months after transplant. Newly generated T cells supplied most T-cell counts and diversity one year post-transplant.

The sequencing here drew on PBMCs, mostly from graft donor cells, taken 360 days after TCRalphabeta/CD19-depleted stem cell transplant. This chain joins TRBV20-1 and TRBJ2-5; D uncertain. This receptor was identified in a male patient aged 10 to 17 who had a stem cell transplant for acute lymphoblastic leukemia, so the T cells may come from the graft donor. CDR3 protein: CSARTLETQYF. The CDR3 DNA follows: TGCAGTGCTAGAACTCTAGAGACCCAGTACTTC.